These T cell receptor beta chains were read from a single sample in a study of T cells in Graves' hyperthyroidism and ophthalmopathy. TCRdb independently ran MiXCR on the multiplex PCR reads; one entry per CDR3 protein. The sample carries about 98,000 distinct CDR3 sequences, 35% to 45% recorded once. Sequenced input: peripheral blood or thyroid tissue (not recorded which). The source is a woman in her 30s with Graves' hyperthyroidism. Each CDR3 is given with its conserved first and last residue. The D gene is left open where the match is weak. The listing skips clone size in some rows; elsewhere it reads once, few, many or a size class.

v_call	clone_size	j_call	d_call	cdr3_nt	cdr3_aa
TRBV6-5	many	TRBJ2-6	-	TGTGCCAGCAGTCTCAGGTTCTCTGGGGCCAACGTCCTGACTTTC	CASSLRFSGANVLTF
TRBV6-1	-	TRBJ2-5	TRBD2	TGTGCCAGCAGGAGAGGACTAGCCGGAGAGACCCAGTACTTC	CASRRGLAGETQYF
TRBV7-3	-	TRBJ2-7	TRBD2	TGTGCCAGCAGCTCAGTAGCGGGAGGGTTGCGGTACTTC	CASSSVAGGLRYF
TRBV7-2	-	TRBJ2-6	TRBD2	TGTGCCAGCAGCTTACGTCAAACAGGACCAGCGGGAGGGAAATCTGGGGCCAACGTCCTGACTTTC	CASSLRQTGPAGGKSGANVLTF
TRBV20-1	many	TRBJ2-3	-	TGCAGTGCTAGAGATCTCGAATTTGCAGATACGCAGTATTTT	CSARDLEFADTQYF
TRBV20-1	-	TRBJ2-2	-	TGCAGTGTTAAGCTAGCTGGGGGGAGCACCGGGGAGCTGTTTTTT	CSVKLAGGSTGELFF
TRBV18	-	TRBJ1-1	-	TGTGCCAGCTCACCTAGGGCAGAAACTAACACTGAAGCTTTCTTT	CASSPRAETNTEAFF
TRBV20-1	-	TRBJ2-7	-	TGCAGTGCCCCCGGGGGTCACGAGCAGTACTTC	CSAPGGHEQYF
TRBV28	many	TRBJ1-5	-	TGTGCCAGCAGTCCCCCCGGGGGCGGATATCAGCCCCAGCATTTT	CASSPPGGGYQPQHF
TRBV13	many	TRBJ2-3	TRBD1	TGTGCCAGCAGCCCTACAGGGGAAGATACGCAGTATTTT	CASSPTGEDTQYF
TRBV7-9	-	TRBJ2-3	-	TGTGCCAGCAGTGGTCCCAGCGGCCTTATCACAGATACGCAGTATTTT	CASSGPSGLITDTQYF
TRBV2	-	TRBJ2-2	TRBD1	TGTGCCACCAGTGACCCTGCCGGGACAGGTTACACCGGGGAGCTGTTTTTT	CATSDPAGTGYTGELFF
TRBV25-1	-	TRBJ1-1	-	TGTGCCAGCAGTGATATGGCAGGGTCGACCACTGAAGCTTTCTTT	CASSDMAGSTTEAFF
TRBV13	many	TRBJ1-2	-	TGTGCCAGCAGCTTAGAGGACCGGCCCGACGGCTACACCTTC	CASSLEDRPDGYTF
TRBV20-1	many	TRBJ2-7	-	TGCAGTGCTAGAGGGAGGGAGAGTACCTACGAGCAGTACTTC	CSARGRESTYEQYF
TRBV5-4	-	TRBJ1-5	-	TGTGCCAGCAGTTGGGCGGGACTGGAAAATCAGCCCCAGCATTTT	CASSWAGLENQPQHF
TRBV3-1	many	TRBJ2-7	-	TGTGCCAGCAGCCAAGACCCTGGTTCCTACGAGCAGTACTTC	CASSQDPGSYEQYF
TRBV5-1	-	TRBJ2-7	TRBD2	TGCGCCAGCAGTGGGACTAGCCACTACGAGCAGTACTTC	CASSGTSHYEQYF
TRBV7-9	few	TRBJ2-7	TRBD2	TGTGCCAGCAGCCCCCGCGGGAGCTACGAGCAGTACTTC	CASSPRGSYEQYF
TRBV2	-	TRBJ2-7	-	TGTGCCAGCAGGGGGCTCGGAGGCTACGAGCAGTACTTC	CASRGLGGYEQYF
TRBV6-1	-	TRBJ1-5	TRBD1	TGTGCCAGCAGTGCGGGACAGCTTAATCGGCCCCGGCATTTT	CASSAGQLNRPRHF
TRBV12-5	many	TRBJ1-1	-	TGTGCTAGTGGTTTGTCCGGGAGGACTGAAGCTTTCTTT	CASGLSGRTEAFF